The 9 T cell receptor beta chains below were found in one sample sequenced in a study of OX40 agonist ivuxolimab in advanced cancers. Sequenced by immunoSEQ multiplex PCR; TCRdb stores in-frame clones only, minus some. The table includes about 26,000 clones, about 70% detected once. Sequenced here: CD4+ or CD8+ T cells sorted from blood, sampled in a trial of the OX40 agonist ivuxolimab. Receptor source: an adult with an advanced solid tumor such as melanoma, head and neck, liver or kidney cancer.

This chain connects TRBV5-4 to TRBJ1-2; D gene unclear. Germline CDR1 SGHNT, CDR2 YYREEE (reference sequence). V was cut by 0 bases and J by 1 base, with 4 bases left in between. The CDR3 spans 13 residues. The CDR3 sequence: CASSLDSNYGYTF. DNA of the CDR3: TGTGCCAGCAGCTTGGACAGTAACTATGGCTACACCTTC. The complete variable domain, with remaining parts taken from reference TRBV5-4 and TRBJ1-2, reads ETGVTQSPTHLIKTRGQQVTLRCSSQSGHNTVSWYQQALGQGPQFIFQYYREEENGRGNFPPRFSGLQFPNYSSELNVNALELDDSALYLCASSLDSNYGYTFGSGTRLTVV.

This chain uses TRBV5-1 with TRBJ2-4; TRBD2 matches at 10 bases. The CDR3 is 18 residues long. V was pared by 3 bases and J by 1 base, with 10 bases of the junction left unmatched. CDR1 and CDR2 (germline): SGHRS, YFSETQ. The CDR3 region is CASSSQYSGGAAKNIQYF. The CDR3 DNA reads as TGCGCCAGCAGCTCCCAGTACAGCGGGGGGGCCGCCAAAAACATTCAGTACTTC. Filled out from reference TRBV5-1 and TRBJ2-4, the complete variable domain reads KAGVTQTPRYLIKTRGQQVTLSCSPISGHRSVSWYQQTPGQGLQFLFEYFSETQRNKGNFPGRFSGRQFSNSRSEMNVSTLELGDSALYLCASSSQYSGGAAKNIQYFGAGTRLSVL.

As to this clone: The sample carries other DNA sequences with the same CDR3. CDR3 sequence: CASSENPASTDTQYF. The CDR3 coding sequence is TGTGCCAGCAGTGAAAACCCCGCCAGCACAGATACGCAGTATTTT. The chain carries TRBV2 and TRBJ2-3; D remains ambiguous. The CDR3 contains 15 residues. Trimming took 2 bases from V and 0 from J, leaving 9 bases between them. Per the germline V gene, CDR1 is SNHLY and CDR2 is FYNNEI.

This clone was found a few times. The V gene is TRBV7-3, the J gene TRBJ1-5; 7 bases line up with TRBD1. The CDR3 sequence is 13 residues long. The V gene's germline CDR1 is SGHTA and CDR2 FQGTGA. The V segment lost 8 bases and the J segment 2 bases; nucleotides outside the gene matches: 3. CDR3 in amino acids: CASSDRGNQPQHF. CDR3 sequence (DNA): TGTGCCAGCTCTGACAGGGGCAATCAGCCCCAGCATTTT.

The table lists this clone with a few counts. The rearrangement links TRBV5-1 to TRBJ1-2; possible D gene TRBD1, 5 bases. V was pared by 4 bases and J by 6 bases, with 16 bases between. This CDR3 comprises 14 residues. Germline assignment: CDR1 SGHRS and CDR2 YFSETQ. The CDR3 is CASSPDSGTHGYTF. The CDR3 DNA is TGCGCCAGCAGCCCTGATTCGGGGACTCATGGCTACACCTTC.

The CDR3 region is CASSVPSGGIHEQYF. The CDR3 DNA follows: TGTGCCAGCAGCGTTCCTAGCGGGGGGATCCACGAGCAGTACTTC. This sequence joins TRBV7-9 and TRBJ2-7; 11 bases match TRBD2. The CDR3 extends over 15 amino acids. Trimming took 5 bases from V and 5 from J; bases not matched to a gene: 8. The V gene's germline CDR1 is SEHNR and CDR2 FQNEAQ (reference sequence).

This sequence joins TRBV10-3 and TRBJ2-5; a weak D match, TRBD1 (5 bases). Germline CDR1 ENHRY, CDR2 SYGVKD. This CDR3 comprises 13 residues. V gave up 6 bases and J gave up 3 bases, with 11 bases separating them. The CDR3 spells CAISQGEKETQYF. The CDR3 DNA reads as TGTGCCATCAGCCAGGGCGAAAAAGAGACCCAGTACTTC.

V gene TRBV7-2 combines with J gene TRBJ1-5; D might be TRBD1 (5 bases). Germline CDR1 and CDR2: SGHTA and FQGNSA. Between the trimmed V and J ends, which lost 3 bases and 0 bases, there was a span of 9 bases. The CDR3 runs to 15 residues. In nucleotides, the CDR3 is TGTGCCAGCAGCTTGGTGACAGATAGCAATCAGCCCCAGCATTTT. Encoded protein: CASSLVTDSNQPQHF.

This sequence joins TRBV20-1 and TRBJ2-3, with 11 bases identical to TRBD2. This CDR3 region has 11 residues. V lost 3 bases and J lost 14; bases outside the gene matches: 4. The germline gives CDR1 DFQATT, CDR2 SNEGSKA (reference sequence). For the CDR3, the DNA is TGCAGTGCTAGGTCGGGGACTAGCGGGTATTTT. Translated: CSARSGTSGYF.